This T cell receptor (beta chain) was sequenced in a study of blood T cell repertoires in COVID-19. Study-level background: Acute-phase and convalescent COVID-19 samples originated in the United States, Italy and Spain. T cells, B-cell-depleted T cells, or PBMCs supplied cDNA or gDNA.

Germline V gives CDR1 DFQATT, CDR2 SNEGSKA (reference sequence). V was trimmed by 3 bases and J by 7 bases, leaving 16 bases between them. This CDR3 has 14 amino acids. In the authors' methods: Researchers report that nucleated cell counts were estimated from reference gene primer amplification. Method: immunoSEQ multiplex PCR; TCRdb's copy keeps in-frame clones and lacks some. D and trimming were read from the DNA, whereas the V and J calls and clone size are those reported in that table. The repertoire holds about 130,000 clones, with more than 70% as singletons. Sequencing input: peripheral blood. This TCR was recovered from a woman aged 80 or older with acute or convalescent COVID-19. The V gene is TRBV20-1, the J gene TRBJ2-1, with D perhaps TRBD2 (7 bases). CDR3 nucleotides: TGCAGTGCTAGTATGGGGGGGCGGAGGAATGAGCAGTTCTTC. Protein product: CSASMGGRRNEQFF.